The 12 T cell receptor beta chains presented below share a single source sample, sequenced in a study of immune heterogeneity within non-small cell lung tumors. It was with 32 V and 13 J primers that multiplex PCR amplified TCR beta CDR3. Using its own MiXCR run on the multiplex PCR reads, TCRdb lists one record per CDR3 protein. The table records around 6,200 distinct CDR3 sequences, 22% of them present only once. Bulk tumor genomic DNA (about 600 ng per sample) served as template. Surgeons took several biopsies per primary tumor, spaced far apart, during surgery. Before undergoing curative surgery, patients had newly diagnosed non-small cell lung cancer that was untreated. Sample: lung tumor tissue. These receptors came from a man aged 65-85 years with non-small cell lung cancer.

By share, this clonotype ranks as medium-sized. This chain uses TRBV2 with TRBJ2-2; D possibly corresponds to TRBD1 (8 bases). Germline loops: CDR1 SNHLY, CDR2 FYNNEI. V was pared by 6 bases and J by 5 bases, with 16 bases between. The CDR3 extends over 15 amino acids. Here the CDR3 reads CASSAYRGGTGELFF. The DNA for the CDR3 is TGTGCCAGCAGCGCCTACAGGGGGGGAACCGGGGAGCTGTTTTTT. Drawing the rest from reference TRBV2 and TRBJ2-2, the complete variable domain is EPEVTQTPSHQVTQMGQEVILRCVPISNHLYFYWYRQILGQKVEFLVSFYNNEISEKSEIFDDQFSVERPDGSNFTLKIRSTKLEDSAMYFCASSAYRGGTGELFFGEGSRLTVL.

This clonotype is medium-sized by share. CDR3 amino acids: CASSPGQLTYEQYF. DNA for the CDR3: TGTGCCAGCTCACCGGGACAGCTTACCTACGAGCAGTACTTC. V gene TRBV18 combines with J gene TRBJ2-7; TRBD1 agrees at 7 bases. CDR1 KGHSH and CDR2 LQKENI come from the germline V gene. The CDR3 has 14 amino acids. The J segment lost 2 bases and the V segment lost 3 bases, leaving 4 bases of the junction unmatched.

Note on this clonotype: A much larger clone is a single base away; this may be a read error. The chain combines TRBV5-1 with TRBJ2-5; D call uncertain. The CDR3 extends over 13 amino acids. Germline-derived CDR1 and CDR2 are SGHRS and YFSETQ. Deletions cut 8 bases from V and 3 bases from J, with 14 bases between. CDR3 in amino acids: CASIGSLKETQYF. CDR3 sequence (DNA): TGCGCCAGTATCGGGTCCCTCAAAGAGACCCAGTACTTC.

DNA for the CDR3: TGCAGTGCTAGTTCCGGGCCGTTGAGCTACACCTTC. Translated: CSASSGPLSYTF. V is TRBV20-1 and J is TRBJ1-2; D remains unclear. V was cut by 3 bases and J by 9 bases, with 14 bases left in between. The CDR3 is 12 residues long. CDR1 and CDR2 (germline): DFQATT, SNEGSKA (reference sequence).

A note on this clonotype: Given a much more abundant clone one base away, this may be a read error. The rearrangement links TRBV2 to TRBJ2-7; no firm D call. This CDR3 has 12 amino acids. Germline CDR1 is SNHLY and CDR2 is FYNNEI. The CDR3 region has the DNA TGTGCCAGCAGTGGTTACCGCTACGAGCGGTACTTC. This sequence encodes CASSGYRYERYF.

On this clonotype: A much larger clone lies one base from this, so it may be a read error. This chain connects TRBV5-1 to TRBJ2-7; TRBD1 aligns across 7 bases. The CDR3 covers 15 residues. Germline CDR1 SGHRS, CDR2 YFSETQ. The CDR3 nucleotides read TGCGCCAGCAGTCCTCACAGGGGTTTTTCTTACGTGCAGTACTTC. Amino acids: CASSPHRGFSYVQYF.

This clonotype is medium-sized (0.01 to 0.1%) within its sample. The V and J genes are TRBV7-9 and TRBJ2-2; 9 bases fit TRBD1. Germline V gives CDR1 SEHNR, CDR2 FQNEAQ (reference sequence). The CDR3 contains 22 residues. J gave up 1 base and V 3 bases, and 21 bases lay outside the gene matches. The CDR3 nucleotides read TGTGCCAGCAGCTTCCCCGGCCCCGGGACAGGGTCTGTAAAGGGGAACACCGGGGAGCTGTTTTTT. Translating it yields CASSFPGPGTGSVKGNTGELFF.

This sequence joins TRBV20-1 and TRBJ2-5, with TRBD2 identical over 13 bases. Germline V gene lookup returns CDR1 DFQATT and CDR2 SNEGSKA (reference sequence). V lost 5 bases to trimming and J lost 1 base; unmatched junction nucleotides: 13. The CDR3 has 18 residues. The CDR3 sequence: CSASTSIGLAGAQETQYF. CDR3 nucleotides: TGCAGTGCTTCTACCTCCATAGGACTAGCGGGAGCCCAAGAGACCCAGTACTTC.

This clonotype is classed as medium-sized. The DNA for the CDR3 is TGTGCCAGCAGTCCAAGGACAGGGTGGCGTAATTCACCCCTCCACTTT. It yields the protein CASSPRTGWRNSPLHF. The V and J genes are TRBV6-1 and TRBJ1-6, with 8 bases matching TRBD1. CDR3 length: 16 residues. Germline loops: CDR1 MNHNS, CDR2 SASEGT. Losses at the gene ends were 5 bases for V and 6 bases for J; bases not matched to a gene: 9.

Only a few counts were recorded for this clonotype. The rearrangement uses TRBV6-1 and TRBJ1-4, with unresolved D. Trimming pared 6 bases from V and 4 bases from J, leaving 3 bases between. The CDR3 is 11 amino acids. CDR1 is MNHNS, CDR2 SASEGT, per germline. The CDR3 DNA sequence: TGTGCCAGCAGGCTTAATGAAAAACTGTTTTTT. Its translation is CASRLNEKLFF.

This clonotype was seen a few times. A single base separates this from a much larger clone, so it may be a read error. The gene calls are TRBV9 and TRBJ1-6; TRBD1 is a possible D gene (5 bases). The V end lost 3 bases, the J end lost 11 bases, and 18 bases lay between the germline ends. Germline V gene sequence: CDR1 SGDLS, CDR2 YYNGEE. The CDR3 runs 15 residues. CDR3 in amino acids: CASSANPGLEAPLHF. In DNA form, the CDR3 reads TGTGCCAGCAGCGCAAATCCAGGGCTAGAAGCACCCCTCCACTTT.

This clonotype occurred a few times. The chain has TRBV5-4 and TRBJ2-3, with TRBD2 identical over 10 bases. V gave up 0 bases and J gave up 4 bases; unmatched junction bases: 17. Germline-derived CDR1 and CDR2 are SGHNT and YYREEE (reference sequence). CDR3 length: 20 residues. The CDR3 DNA follows: TGTGCCAGCAGCTTGGCCGTCGTTCAACTAGCGGGGATCTACCCAGATACGCAGTATTTT. It codes for CASSLAVVQLAGIYPDTQYF.